This T cell receptor beta chain came from a study of blood T cell repertoires in COVID-19. Overall study: Acute and convalescent COVID-19 specimens originated in the United States, Italy and Spain. PBMCs, B-cell-depleted T cells, or T cells were the source of the cDNA or gDNA that made up the material.

Source study methods: Nucleated cell number was recorded as an estimate derived from reference gene primer amplification. Data came from immunoSEQ multiplex PCR; TCRdb stores just in-frame clones and leaves some out. Clone size and the V and J calls come from that table; the DNA yielded D and trimming. The sample has 280,000 or so clones; about nine tenths are singletons. After removal of 7 bases from V and 4 bases from J, the junction contained 7 bases not matched to a gene. Germline-derived CDR1 and CDR2 are MDHEN and SYDVKM. This CDR3 contains 14 residues. The specimen sequenced was peripheral blood. The sequence derives from a woman aged 55-69 years with acute or convalescent COVID-19. This rearrangement joins TRBV28 to TRBJ1-1; 9 bases align to TRBD1. The CDR3 DNA is TGTGCCAGCATACAGGGGGCGAGCGTCACTGAAGCTTTCTTT. Protein sequence: CASIQGASVTEAFF.